One sample yielded the 23 T cell receptor beta chains listed below, sequenced in a study of blood T cell repertoires in COVID-19. Sequencing used immunoSEQ multiplex PCR; TCRdb keeps in-frame clones, though not all of them. The table records about 90,000 clones, approximately 86% of them present only once. The source material was peripheral blood. These receptors came from a woman in her 70s with active or convalescent COVID-19.

The chain is built from TRBV7-9 and TRBJ2-3; TRBD2 agrees at 7 bases. The J segment lost 3 bases and the V segment lost 7 bases, leaving 10 bases of the junction unmatched. The CDR3 is made up of 15 amino acids. CDR1 and CDR2 from the germline V gene are SEHNR and FQNEAQ (reference sequence). In nucleotides, the CDR3 is TGTGCCAGCAAGCGAGATCCGGGGGGAACAGATACGCAGTATTTT. This translates into CASKRDPGGTDTQYF.

This clone has a single count. The chain couples TRBV3-1 (or the pseudogene TRBV3-2) to TRBJ1-3; possible D gene TRBD1, 5 bases. V gave up 0 bases and J gave up 4 bases, with 10 bases separating them. The CDR3 is 15 amino acids. From germline, CDR1 is LGHDT and CDR2 YNNKEL (reference sequence). The CDR3 loop is CASSQEKGPGNTIYF. The CDR3 nucleotides read TGTGCCAGCAGCCAAGAAAAGGGGCCCGGAAACACCATATATTTT.

V usage is TRBV2 and J usage is TRBJ2-5; tentative D call: TRBD1 (6 bases). V was shortened by 8 bases and J by 1 base, with 11 bases between the two germline ends. Germline-derived CDR1 and CDR2 are SNHLY and FYNNEI. CDR3 length: 13 residues. The CDR3 sequence: CASAIQGQETQYF. The CDR3 DNA reads as TGTGCCAGCGCAATACAGGGCCAAGAGACCCAGTACTTC.

The V call is TRBV7-9, the J call TRBJ1-2; 7 nucleotides agree with TRBD1. This CDR3 has 14 residues. V lost 4 bases, J lost 7 bases, and 9 bases stayed unmatched. Per the germline V gene, CDR1 is SEHNR and CDR2 is FQNEAQ (reference sequence). This CDR3 is CASSSRTGILGYTF. DNA of the CDR3: TGTGCCAGCAGCTCCAGGACAGGAATTCTTGGCTACACCTTC.

The chain employs TRBV4-3 and TRBJ2-3; TRBD2 agrees at 12 bases. Trimming took 3 bases from V and 3 from J; bases not matched to a gene: 10. CDR1 and CDR2 from the germline V gene are LGHNA and YSLEER. This CDR3 is built from 18 residues. The CDR3 DNA reads TGCGCCAGCAGCCAGGACCTACTAGCGGGGGGCCGGACAGATACGCAGTATTTT. This codes for CASSQDLLAGGRTDTQYF.

The chain is built from TRBV6-2 or TRBV6-3 and TRBJ1-5, with a tentative D call TRBD1 (6 bases). The V gene lost 0 bases and the J gene lost 1 base, with 10 bases spanning the gap. The CDR3 runs to 16 residues. The germline V gene has CDR1 MNHEY and CDR2 SVGEGT. CDR3 in DNA: TGTGCCAGCAGTTACTCTCAGGGGTGGAGCAATCAGCCCCAGCATTTT. This gives the protein CASSYSQGWSNQPQHF.

This sequence joins TRBV27 and TRBJ2-7; 10 bases are shared with TRBD2. The CDR3 runs 15 residues. V was clipped by 5 bases and J by 7 bases; unmatched bases: 11. Looked up from germline, CDR1 is MNHEY and CDR2 is SMNVEV (reference sequence). CDR3 in amino acids: CASSLKRGGLGEQYF. DNA of the CDR3: TGTGCCAGCAGTCTTAAGCGGGGGGGCCTTGGGGAGCAGTACTTC.

J is TRBJ2-7 and V is TRBV6-5; unclear D gene. With 5 bases removed from V and 1 base from J, the gap between germline ends came to 9 bases. The CDR3 totals 13 residues. In germline, CDR1 is MNHEY, CDR2 SVGAGI. The CDR3 bases are TGTGCCAGCAGTCCGACACCTTCCTACGAGCAGTACTTC. As protein: CASSPTPSYEQYF.

The table lists this clone with a count of one. This chain uses TRBV5-4 with TRBJ1-1, with D maybe TRBD1 (6 bases). The germline gives CDR1 SGHNT, CDR2 YYREEE (reference sequence). The CDR3 consists of 13 residues. Trimming took off 4 bases at V and 4 bases at J, with 11 bases between the two ends. CDR3 region: CASSRGGGTEAFF. CDR3 in DNA: TGTGCCAGCAGCCGGGGAGGGGGCACTGAAGCTTTCTTT.

This chain joins TRBV6-6 and TRBJ2-3, with 12 bases that match TRBD1. The V gene's germline CDR1 is MNHNY and CDR2 SVGAGI (reference sequence). Trimming at V came to 5 bases and at J to 3 bases, leaving 12 bases not matched to a gene. There are 18 residues in the CDR3. DNA for the CDR3: TGTGCCAGCAGTCCGGGGGTTCGGGACAGGGGGCGGACAGATACGCAGTATTTT. This sequence encodes CASSPGVRDRGRTDTQYF.

In this sample, this clone turned up once. V gene TRBV4-2 combines with J gene TRBJ2-7; TRBD1 aligns across 12 bases. CDR3 size: 14 residues. Germline-derived CDR1 and CDR2 are LGHNA and YNFKEQ. Trimming took 3 bases from V and 4 from J; bases not matched to a gene: 1. Here the CDR3 reads CASSQGQGAYEQYF. In DNA form, the CDR3 reads TGTGCCAGCAGCCAGGGACAGGGGGCTTACGAGCAGTACTTC.

The chain joins TRBV7-6 to TRBJ2-1; D perhaps matches TRBD2 (6 bases). The CDR3 is made up of 16 amino acids. The germline CDR1 and CDR2 sequences are SGHVS and FNYEAQ. Deletions cut 1 base from V and 0 bases from J, with 10 bases between. The DNA of the CDR3 is TGTGCCAGCAGCTTAGTCGGGGGTCGCTCCTACAATGAGCAGTTCTTC. Translated: CASSLVGGRSYNEQFF.

CDR3 sequence: CATSDIDKTGGELFF. The DNA of the CDR3 is TGTGCCACCAGTGATATTGACAAAACCGGCGGGGAGCTGTTTTTT. V usage is TRBV24-1 and J usage is TRBJ2-2; D unclear. Germline V lookup: CDR1 KGHDR, CDR2 SFDVKD. The CDR3 is 15 amino acids. V lost 3 bases and J lost 7, with 14 bases in between.

V and J are TRBV5-8 and TRBJ2-3; maybe TRBD1 (5 bases). This CDR3 spans 15 amino acids. Germline values: CDR1 SGHTS, CDR2 YDEGEE. Trimming stripped 4 bases from V and 3 bases from J, with 15 bases between. CDR3 region: CASSPGLLETDTQYF. The CDR3 region has the DNA TGTGCCAGCAGCCCAGGGCTTCTCGAAACAGATACGCAGTATTTT.

This clone appeared a few times. The chain joins TRBV5-8 to TRBJ2-3; D gene uncertain. The V gene lost 4 bases and the J gene lost 4 bases, with 10 bases spanning the gap. Germline CDR1 is SGHTS and CDR2 is YDEGEE. The CDR3 consists of 13 residues. The DNA for the CDR3 is TGTGCCAGCAGCCCGACTCAGCCAGATACGCAGTATTTT. Translated, it gives CASSPTQPDTQYF.

A remark on this clone: The identical CDR3 is also encoded by other nucleotide sequences in the sample. V and J are TRBV18 and TRBJ2-3, with TRBD2 matching over 9 bases. J was trimmed by 1 base and V by 1 base; bases with no gene match: 0. CDR1 and CDR2 (germline): KGHSH, LQKENI. This CDR3 spans 15 amino acids. The CDR3 DNA sequence: TGTGCCAGCTCACCACTAGCGGGGGGCACAGATACGCAGTATTTT. Its translation: CASSPLAGGTDTQYF. The full variable domain, completed using reference TRBV18 and TRBJ2-3, is NAGVMQNPRHLVRRRGQEARLRCSPMKGHSHVYWYRQLPEEGLKFMVYLQKENIIDESGMPKERFSAEFPKEGPSILRIQQVVRGDSAAYFCASSPLAGGTDTQYFGPGTRLTVL.

The CDR3 region is CASSLAGAPYEQYF. The DNA for the CDR3 is TGCGCCAGCAGCTTGGCAGGGGCTCCCTACGAGCAGTACTTC. The chain uses TRBV5-1 and TRBJ2-7, with D maybe TRBD1 (6 bases). Trimming pared 0 bases from V and 2 bases from J, leaving 9 bases between. The germline CDR1 and CDR2 sequences are SGHRS and YFSETQ. The CDR3 is 14 residues long.

The chain has TRBV7-2 and TRBJ1-1, with D uncertain. CDR1 is SGHTA, CDR2 FQGNSA, per germline. This CDR3 comprises 13 residues. V was cut by 4 bases and J by 5 bases, with 11 bases left in between. CDR3 coding DNA: TGTGCCAGCAGCTCAACGACGGGGACTGAAGCTTTCTTT. It yields the protein CASSSTTGTEAFF.

V usage is TRBV18 and J usage is TRBJ1-4; D is unresolved. CDR1 is KGHSH, CDR2 LQKENI, per germline. This CDR3 contains 12 residues. Trimming left V 6 bases short and J 10 bases short, with 12 bases between. The CDR3 region is CASSTFLGKLFF. The CDR3 bases are TGTGCCAGCTCTACCTTCCTCGGAAAACTGTTTTTT.

J is TRBJ1-2 and V is TRBV28, with a possible D match to TRBD1 (6 bases). Trimming pared 6 bases from V and 4 bases from J, leaving 15 bases between. The CDR3 is 14 amino acids. Per the germline V gene, CDR1 is MDHEN and CDR2 is SYDVKM. The CDR3 coding sequence is TGTGCCAGCAGCCCCTTCGGACAGCCCTATGGCTACACCTTC. This codes for CASSPFGQPYGYTF.

About this clone itself: The same CDR3 is also encoded by other DNA sequences in this sample. The chain combines TRBV18 with TRBJ2-7, with 7 positions matching TRBD1. CDR1 is KGHSH and CDR2 is LQKENI in the germline V gene. There are 14 residues in the CDR3. The V and J ends lost 0 bases and 5 bases, in that order; junction bases with no gene match: 4. The CDR3 loop reads CASSPPSGGNEQYF. The CDR3 nucleotides are TGTGCCAGCTCACCACCGTCAGGGGGTAACGAGCAGTACTTC.

V and J are TRBV5-1 and TRBJ2-3, with D possibly matching TRBD2 (6 bases). Germline CDR1 SGHRS, CDR2 YFSETQ. Trimming took 4 bases from V and 5 from J, leaving 23 bases between them. The CDR3 sequence is 17 residues long. The CDR3 DNA reads TGCGCCAGCAGCCCCAAACCCCGAGGCGGGGTTATAGATACGCAGTATTTT. Amino acid sequence: CASSPKPRGGVIDTQYF. Supplemented by reference TRBV5-1 and TRBJ2-3, the full variable domain reads KAGVTQTPRYLIKTRGQQVTLSCSPISGHRSVSWYQQTPGQGLQFLFEYFSETQRNKGNFPGRFSGRQFSNSRSEMNVSTLELGDSALYLCASSPKPRGGVIDTQYFGPGTRLTVL.

The V gene is TRBV7-6, the J gene TRBJ1-1; D gene uncertain. Germline loops: CDR1 SGHVS, CDR2 FNYEAQ. V gave up 1 base and J gave up 3 bases, with 6 bases separating them. The CDR3 extends over 13 amino acids. The CDR3 bases are TGTGCCAGCAGCTTAGAACAGTACACTGAAGCTTTCTTT. It translates to CASSLEQYTEAFF.